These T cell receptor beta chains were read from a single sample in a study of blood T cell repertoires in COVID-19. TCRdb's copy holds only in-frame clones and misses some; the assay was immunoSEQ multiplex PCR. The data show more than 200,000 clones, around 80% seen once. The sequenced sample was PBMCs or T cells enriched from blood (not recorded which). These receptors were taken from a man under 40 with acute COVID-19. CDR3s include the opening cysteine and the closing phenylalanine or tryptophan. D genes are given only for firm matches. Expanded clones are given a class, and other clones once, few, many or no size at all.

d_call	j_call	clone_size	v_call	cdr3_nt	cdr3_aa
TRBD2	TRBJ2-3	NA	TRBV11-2	TGTGCCAGCAGCTTCGTGGTAGCGGGGATCACAGATACGCAGTATTTT	CASSFVVAGITDTQYF
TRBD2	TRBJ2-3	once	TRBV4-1	TGCGCCAGCAGCCAACCGGGGAGAGAGCGGGGGAACACAGATACGCAGTATTTT	CASSQPGRERGNTDTQYF
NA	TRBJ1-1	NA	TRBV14	TGTGCCAGCAGCCAAGGCAGGGCTGGAACTGAAGCTTTCTTT	CASSQGRAGTEAFF
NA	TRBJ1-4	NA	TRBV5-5	TGTGCCAGCAGGGCAACGGGACAAGGAGCAACTAATGAAAAACTGTTTTTT	CASRATGQGATNEKLFF
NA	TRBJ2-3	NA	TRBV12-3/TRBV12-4	TGTGCCAGCAGGGCAGCGGTCAAAACGCAGTATTTT	CASRAAVKTQYF
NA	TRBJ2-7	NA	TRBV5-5	TGTGCCAGCAGCTTGACAGGGCTTTCCTACGAGCAGTACTTC	CASSLTGLSYEQYF
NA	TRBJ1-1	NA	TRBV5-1	TGCGCCAGCAGCTTCCGGGGAGCCGGGGACACTGAAGCTTTCTTT	CASSFRGAGDTEAFF
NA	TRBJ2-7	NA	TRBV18	TGTGCCAGCTCACCCGCCGTGACAATAGAAAACGAGCAGTACTTC	CASSPAVTIENEQYF
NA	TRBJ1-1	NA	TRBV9	TGTGCCAGCAGCCCTCCGAGCACTGAAGCTTTCTTT	CASSPPSTEAFF
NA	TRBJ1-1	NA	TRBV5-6	TGTGCCAGCAGCTTGGCCGGGGCCTTGCGGGATACTGAAGCTTTCTTT	CASSLAGALRDTEAFF
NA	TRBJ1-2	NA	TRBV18	TGTGCCAGCTCACCTGACAGGTTTGGCTACACCTTC	CASSPDRFGYTF
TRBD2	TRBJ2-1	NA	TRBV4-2	TGTGCCAGCAGCCCAAGGGACGGGAGGAATGAGCAGTTCTTC	CASSPRDGRNEQFF
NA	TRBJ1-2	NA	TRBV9	TGTGCCAGCAGCGGGGGCGCTGATGGCTACACCTTC	CASSGGADGYTF
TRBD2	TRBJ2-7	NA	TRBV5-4	TGTGCCGCAGGGACTAGCGGGGGGGGAACCGAGCAGTACTTC	CAAGTSGGGTEQYF
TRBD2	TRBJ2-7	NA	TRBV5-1	TGCGCCAGCAGCTCCGGGACTAGCGGTTTTAGTACCTACGAGCAGTACTTC	CASSSGTSGFSTYEQYF
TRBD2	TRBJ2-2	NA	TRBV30	TGTGCCGGACACGCGGGGGGGTACACCGGGGAGCTGTTTTTT	CAGHAGGYTGELFF
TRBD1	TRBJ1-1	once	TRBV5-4	TGTGCCAGCAGCGCCCAGACAGGGGACTCCTCTGAAGCTTTCTTT	CASSAQTGDSSEAFF
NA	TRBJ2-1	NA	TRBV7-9	TGTGCCAGCAGTGACACAGCACGTGAGCAGTTCTTC	CASSDTAREQFF
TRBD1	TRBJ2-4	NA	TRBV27	TGTGCCAGCAGTTTCTCATCGCCGGGACAGGGGGTTATGTTAGCCAAAAACATTCAGTACTTC	CASSFSSPGQGVMLAKNIQYF
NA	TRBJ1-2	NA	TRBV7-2	TGTGCCAGCAGCCCGACGGACAATGGGTTCTATGGCTACACCTTC	CASSPTDNGFYGYTF
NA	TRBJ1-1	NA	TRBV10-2	TGCGCCAGCAGTGTTCAGTTTACTGAAGCTTTCTTT	CASSVQFTEAFF
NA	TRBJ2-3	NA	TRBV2	TGTGCCAGCAGCCCTCGGTGGGATACGCAGTATTTT	CASSPRWDTQYF
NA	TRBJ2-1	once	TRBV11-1	TGTGCCAGCAGCTTAGTACCGGGTAGCTACAATGAGCAGTTCTTC	CASSLVPGSYNEQFF
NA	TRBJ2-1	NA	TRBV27	TGTGCCAGCGGTTTTCTTACCTACAATGAGCAGTTCTTC	CASGFLTYNEQFF
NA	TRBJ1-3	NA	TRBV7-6	TGTGCCAGCAGCCCGACTCTTTTTGGAAACACCATATATTTT	CASSPTLFGNTIYF
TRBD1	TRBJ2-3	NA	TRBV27	TGTGCCAGCAGTCCGGGACAGGTCTATGGAGATACGCAGTATTTT	CASSPGQVYGDTQYF
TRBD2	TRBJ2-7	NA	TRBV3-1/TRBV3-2	TGTGCCAGCAGCCAAGTAGTGCTAGCGGGTGGTGACTCGGTCCCCACGCAGTACTTC	CASSQVVLAGGDSVPTQYF
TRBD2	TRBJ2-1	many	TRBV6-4	TGTGCCAGCAGTGAAACTAGCGGGGGGAGTGAGCAGTTCTTC	CASSETSGGSEQFF
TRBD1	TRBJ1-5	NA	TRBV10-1	TGCGCCAGCCTGGGACAGGGAATGGGCCAGCCCCAGCATTTT	CASLGQGMGQPQHF
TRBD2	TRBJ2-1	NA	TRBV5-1	TGCGCCAGCAGCTTGGATAGCGGGTCCTACAATGAGCAGTTCTTC	CASSLDSGSYNEQFF
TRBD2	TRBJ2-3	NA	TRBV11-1	TGTGCCAGCAGGGTGGCAGGGACTAGCGACACAGATACGCAGTATTTT	CASRVAGTSDTDTQYF
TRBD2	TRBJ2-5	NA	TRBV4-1	TGCGCCAGCAGCCAAGGAAGCGGGGGCCAAGAGACCCAGTACTTC	CASSQGSGGQETQYF
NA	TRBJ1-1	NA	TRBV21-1	TGTGCCAGCAGCACGCTACAGGAGGGGAACACTGAAGCTTTCTTT	CASSTLQEGNTEAFF
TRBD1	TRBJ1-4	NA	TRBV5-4	TGTGCCAGCAGCTCCACCGGGACAGGGGGGGCTAATGAAAAACTGTTTTTT	CASSSTGTGGANEKLFF
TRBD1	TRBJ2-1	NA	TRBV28	TGTGCCAGCAGTTCCTACCTCCAGACAGGGAGAAGCTACAATGAGCAGTTCTTC	CASSSYLQTGRSYNEQFF
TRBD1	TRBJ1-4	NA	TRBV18	TGTGCCAGCTCTCCAATGAAGGGACAGCTTAATGAAAAACTGTTTTTT	CASSPMKGQLNEKLFF
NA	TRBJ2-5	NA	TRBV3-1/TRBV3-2	TGTGCCAGCAGCCAAGATGGAGGGGGCCCGGGAGAGACCCAGTACTTC	CASSQDGGGPGETQYF
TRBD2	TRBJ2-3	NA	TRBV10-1	TGCGCCAGTGGCGGGGGTCAAAGCACAGATACGCAGTATTTT	CASGGGQSTDTQYF
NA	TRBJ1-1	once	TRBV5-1	TGCGCCAGCAGCTTACGCAGGGGATCCCAAGCTTTCTTT	CASSLRRGSQAFF
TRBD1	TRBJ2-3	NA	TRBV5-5	TGTGCCAGCAGCCGGATCGACAGGGCCACAGATACGCAGTATTTT	CASSRIDRATDTQYF
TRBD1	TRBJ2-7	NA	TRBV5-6	TGTGCCAGCAGCACCGGGACAGGGTTCGAGCAGTACTTC	CASSTGTGFEQYF
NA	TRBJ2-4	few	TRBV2	TGTGCCAGCAGCCTAGCTCCAGCCAAAAACATTCAGTACTTC	CASSLAPAKNIQYF
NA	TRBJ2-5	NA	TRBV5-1	TGCGCCAGCAGCTTGGGGGCGGAGACCCAGTACTTC	CASSLGAETQYF
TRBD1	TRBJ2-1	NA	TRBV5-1	TGCGCCAGCAGATTCGGACAGGGAGGAGTTGTAAATGAGCAGTTCTTC	CASRFGQGGVVNEQFF
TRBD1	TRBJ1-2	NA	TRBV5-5	TGTGCCAGCAGCTTACAGGACAGGGCAAACTATGGCTACACCTTC	CASSLQDRANYGYTF
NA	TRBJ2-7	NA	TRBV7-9	TGTGCCAGCAGCCCCAGGGATACAGAAAACTCCTACGAGCAGTACTTC	CASSPRDTENSYEQYF
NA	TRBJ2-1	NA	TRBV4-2	TGTGCCAGCAGCTTTCCACTTGGGAGCGAATCCTACAATGAGCAGTTCTTC	CASSFPLGSESYNEQFF
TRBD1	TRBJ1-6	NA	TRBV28	TGTGCCAGCAGTTCCCCGGGACAGGGTCTTTCACCCCTCCACTTT	CASSSPGQGLSPLHF
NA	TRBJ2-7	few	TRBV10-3	TGTGCCATCAGTGTTGACAGCCGCTACGAGCAGTACTTC	CAISVDSRYEQYF
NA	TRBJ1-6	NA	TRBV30	TGTGCCTGGAGAATCCGGCGGGGAGATTCACCCCTCCACTTT	CAWRIRRGDSPLHF
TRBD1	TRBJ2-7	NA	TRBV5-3	TGTGCCAGAAGCCCCCGGACAGGGGGCTACGAGCAGTACTTC	CARSPRTGGYEQYF
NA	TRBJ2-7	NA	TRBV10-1	TGCGCCACCCAGGGGAGGGACGAGCAGTACTTC	CATQGRDEQYF
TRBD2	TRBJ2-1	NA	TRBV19	TGTGCCAGTAGTATTCAGCGGGGGCCCTACAATGAGCAGTTCTTC	CASSIQRGPYNEQFF
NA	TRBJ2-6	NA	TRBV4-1	TGCGCCAGCAGCCAAGAGAGCGATTGGAGGGCGCTGGGGGCCAACGTCCTGACTTTC	CASSQESDWRALGANVLTF
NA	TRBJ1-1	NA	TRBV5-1	TGCGCCAGCAGCTTGGATGGGGGAGGGAAGACTGAAGCTTTCTTT	CASSLDGGGKTEAFF
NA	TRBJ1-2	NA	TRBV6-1	TGTGCCAGCAGTGAATACCACAGGGAAGGCTACACCTTC	CASSEYHREGYTF
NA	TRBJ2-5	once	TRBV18	TGTGCCAGCTCACCACTATTACAAGAGACCCAGTACTTC	CASSPLLQETQYF
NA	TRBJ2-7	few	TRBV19	TGTGCCAGTAGTCCCGACGGGCTCGGGAGCGAGCAGTACTTC	CASSPDGLGSEQYF
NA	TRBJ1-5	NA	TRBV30	TGTGCCTGGAGTGTGGGCAGGGTCAATCAGCCCCAGCATTTT	CAWSVGRVNQPQHF
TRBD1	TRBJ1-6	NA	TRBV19	TGTGCCAGTAGGGACAGGCTATTCTCACCCCTCCACTTT	CASRDRLFSPLHF